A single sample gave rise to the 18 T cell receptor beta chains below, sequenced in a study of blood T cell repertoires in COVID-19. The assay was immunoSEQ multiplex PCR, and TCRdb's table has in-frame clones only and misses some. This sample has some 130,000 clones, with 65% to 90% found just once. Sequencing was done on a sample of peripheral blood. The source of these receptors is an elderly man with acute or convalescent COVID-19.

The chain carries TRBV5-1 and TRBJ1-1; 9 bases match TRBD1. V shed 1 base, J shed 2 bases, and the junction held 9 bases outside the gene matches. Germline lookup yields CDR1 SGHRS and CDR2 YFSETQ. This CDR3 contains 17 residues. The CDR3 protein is CASSLQPPGQGNTEAFF. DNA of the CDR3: TGCGCCAGCAGCTTGCAGCCCCCGGGACAGGGAAACACTGAAGCTTTCTTT. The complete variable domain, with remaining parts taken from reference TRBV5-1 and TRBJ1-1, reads KAGVTQTPRYLIKTRGQQVTLSCSPISGHRSVSWYQQTPGQGLQFLFEYFSETQRNKGNFPGRFSGRQFSNSRSEMNVSTLELGDSALYLCASSLQPPGQGNTEAFFGQGTRLTVV.

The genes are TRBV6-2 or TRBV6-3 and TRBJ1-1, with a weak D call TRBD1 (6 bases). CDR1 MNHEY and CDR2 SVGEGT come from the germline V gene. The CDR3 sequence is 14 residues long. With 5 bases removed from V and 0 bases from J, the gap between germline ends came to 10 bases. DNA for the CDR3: TGTGCCAGCAGTACACAGGGTTTGAACACTGAAGCTTTCTTT. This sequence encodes CASSTQGLNTEAFF.

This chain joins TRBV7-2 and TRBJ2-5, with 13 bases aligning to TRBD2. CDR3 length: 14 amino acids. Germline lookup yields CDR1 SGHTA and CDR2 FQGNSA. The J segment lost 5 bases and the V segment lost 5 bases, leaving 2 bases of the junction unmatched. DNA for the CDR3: TGTGCCAGCAGCAAGGGACTAGCGGGGGAGACCCAGTACTTC. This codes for CASSKGLAGETQYF.

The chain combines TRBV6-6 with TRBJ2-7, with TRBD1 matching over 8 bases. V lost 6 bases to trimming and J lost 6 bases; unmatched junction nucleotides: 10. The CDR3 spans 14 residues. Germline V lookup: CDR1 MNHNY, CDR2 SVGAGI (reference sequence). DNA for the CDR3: TGTGCCAGCAGCCAAGGACAGGGAAGCGGCGAGCAGTACTTC. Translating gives CASSQGQGSGEQYF.

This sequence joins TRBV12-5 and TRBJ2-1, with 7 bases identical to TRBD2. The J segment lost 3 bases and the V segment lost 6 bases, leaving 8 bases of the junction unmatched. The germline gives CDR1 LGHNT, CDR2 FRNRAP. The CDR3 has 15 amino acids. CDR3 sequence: CASGLGLADYNEQFF. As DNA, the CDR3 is TGTGCTAGTGGACTGGGGCTAGCGGACTACAATGAGCAGTTCTTC.

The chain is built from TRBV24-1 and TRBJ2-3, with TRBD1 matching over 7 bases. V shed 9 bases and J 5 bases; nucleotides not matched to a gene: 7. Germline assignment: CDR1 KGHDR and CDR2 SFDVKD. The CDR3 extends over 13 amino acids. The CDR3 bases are TGTGCCACCGGACAGGCCAAGGTAGATACGCAGTATTTT. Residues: CATGQAKVDTQYF.

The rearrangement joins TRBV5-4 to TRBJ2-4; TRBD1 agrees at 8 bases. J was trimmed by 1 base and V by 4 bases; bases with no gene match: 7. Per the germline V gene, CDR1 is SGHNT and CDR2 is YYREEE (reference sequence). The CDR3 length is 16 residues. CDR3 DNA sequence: TGTGCCAGCAGCCCTACGACAGGGGCGGCCAAAAACATTCAGTACTTC. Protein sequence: CASSPTTGAAKNIQYF.

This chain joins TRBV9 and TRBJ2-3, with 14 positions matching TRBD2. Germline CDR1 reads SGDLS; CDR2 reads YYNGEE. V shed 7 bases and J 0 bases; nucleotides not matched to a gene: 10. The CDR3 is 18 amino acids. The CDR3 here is CASAPRTSGGTSTDTQYF. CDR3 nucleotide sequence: TGTGCCAGCGCCCCACGGACTAGCGGGGGGACTAGCACAGATACGCAGTATTTT. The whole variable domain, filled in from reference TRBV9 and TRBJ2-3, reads DSGVTQTPKHLITATGQRVTLRCSPRSGDLSVYWYQQSLDQGLQFLIQYYNGEERAKGNILERFSAQQFPDLHSELNLSSLELGDSALYFCASAPRTSGGTSTDTQYFGPGTRLTVL.

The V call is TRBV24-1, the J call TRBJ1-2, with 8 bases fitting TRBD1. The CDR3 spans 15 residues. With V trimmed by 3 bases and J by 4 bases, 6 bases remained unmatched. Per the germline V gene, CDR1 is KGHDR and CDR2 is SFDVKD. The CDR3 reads CATSDDDRGGYGYTF. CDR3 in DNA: TGTGCCACCAGTGATGATGACAGGGGCGGCTATGGCTACACCTTC.

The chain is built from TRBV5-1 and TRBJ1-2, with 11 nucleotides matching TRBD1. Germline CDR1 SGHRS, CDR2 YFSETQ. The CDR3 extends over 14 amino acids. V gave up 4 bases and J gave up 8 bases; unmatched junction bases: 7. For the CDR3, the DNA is TGCGCCAGCAGCCCAGGACAGGGGGCGCAGGGCTACACCTTC. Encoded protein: CASSPGQGAQGYTF.

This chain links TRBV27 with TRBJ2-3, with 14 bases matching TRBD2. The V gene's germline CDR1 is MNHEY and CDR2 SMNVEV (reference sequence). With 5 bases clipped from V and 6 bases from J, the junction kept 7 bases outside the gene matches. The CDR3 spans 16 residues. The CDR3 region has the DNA TGTGCCAGCAGTCTGACTAGCGGGGGGGTCGTGGATACGCAGTATTTT. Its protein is CASSLTSGGVVDTQYF.

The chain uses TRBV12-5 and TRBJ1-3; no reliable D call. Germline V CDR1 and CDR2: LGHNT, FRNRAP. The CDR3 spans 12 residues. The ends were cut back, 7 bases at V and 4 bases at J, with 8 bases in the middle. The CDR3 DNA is TGTGCTAGTGCTGCACAGGGAAACACCATATATTTT. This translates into CASAAQGNTIYF.

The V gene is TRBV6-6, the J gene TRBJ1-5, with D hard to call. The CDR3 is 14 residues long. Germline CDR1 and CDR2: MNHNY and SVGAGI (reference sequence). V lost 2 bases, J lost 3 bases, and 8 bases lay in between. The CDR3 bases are TGTGCCAGCAGTTACGCGGAGGACAATCAGCCCCAGCATTTT. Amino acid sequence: CASSYAEDNQPQHF.

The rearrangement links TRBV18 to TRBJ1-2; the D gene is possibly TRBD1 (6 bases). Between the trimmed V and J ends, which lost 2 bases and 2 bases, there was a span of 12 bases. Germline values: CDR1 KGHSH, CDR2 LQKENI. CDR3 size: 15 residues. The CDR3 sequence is CASSPFSTGNYGYTF. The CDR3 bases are TGTGCCAGCTCACCATTTTCGACAGGCAACTATGGCTACACCTTC.

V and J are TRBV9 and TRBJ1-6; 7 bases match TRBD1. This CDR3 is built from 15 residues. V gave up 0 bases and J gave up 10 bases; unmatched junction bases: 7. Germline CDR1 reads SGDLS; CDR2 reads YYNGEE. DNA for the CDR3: TGTGCCAGCAGCGTAGGGTCCAGGGGGGACTCACCCCTCCACTTT. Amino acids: CASSVGSRGDSPLHF. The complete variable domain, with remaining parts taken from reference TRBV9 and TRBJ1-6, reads DSGVTQTPKHLITATGQRVTLRCSPRSGDLSVYWYQQSLDQGLQFLIQYYNGEERAKGNILERFSAQQFPDLHSELNLSSLELGDSALYFCASSVGSRGDSPLHFGNGTRLTVT.

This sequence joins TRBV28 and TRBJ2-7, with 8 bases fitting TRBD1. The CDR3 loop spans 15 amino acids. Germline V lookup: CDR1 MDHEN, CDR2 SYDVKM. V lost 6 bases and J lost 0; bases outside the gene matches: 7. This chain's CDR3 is CASRLYRGSSYEQYF. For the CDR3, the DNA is TGTGCCAGCAGACTCTACAGGGGGAGCTCCTACGAGCAGTACTTC.

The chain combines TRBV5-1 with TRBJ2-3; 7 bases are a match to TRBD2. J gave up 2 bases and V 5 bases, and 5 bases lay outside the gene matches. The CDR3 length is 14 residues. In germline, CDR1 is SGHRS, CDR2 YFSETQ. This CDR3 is CASSSGTITDTQYF. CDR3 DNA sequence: TGCGCCAGCAGTTCCGGGACTATCACAGATACGCAGTATTTT.

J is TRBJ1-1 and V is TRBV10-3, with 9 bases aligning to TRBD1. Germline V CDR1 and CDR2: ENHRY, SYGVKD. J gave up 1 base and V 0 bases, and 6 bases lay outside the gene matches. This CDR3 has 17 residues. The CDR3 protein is CAISESREQGANTEAFF. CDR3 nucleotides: TGTGCCATCAGTGAGTCCAGGGAACAGGGGGCGAACACTGAAGCTTTCTTT.